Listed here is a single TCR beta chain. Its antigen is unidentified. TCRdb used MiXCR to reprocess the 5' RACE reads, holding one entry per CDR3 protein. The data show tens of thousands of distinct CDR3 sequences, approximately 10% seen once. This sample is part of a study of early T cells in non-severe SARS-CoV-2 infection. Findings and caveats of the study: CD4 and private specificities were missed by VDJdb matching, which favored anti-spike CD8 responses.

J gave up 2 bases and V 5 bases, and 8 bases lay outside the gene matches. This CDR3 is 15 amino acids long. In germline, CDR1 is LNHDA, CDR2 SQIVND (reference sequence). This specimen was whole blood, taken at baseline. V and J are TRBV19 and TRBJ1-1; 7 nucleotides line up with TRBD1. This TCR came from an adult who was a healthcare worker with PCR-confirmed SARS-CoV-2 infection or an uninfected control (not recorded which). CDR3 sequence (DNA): TGTGCCAGTAGTCCCCCGGACAGGTTTAACACTGAAGCTTTCTTT. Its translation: CASSPPDRFNTEAFF.